The clone carrying this T cell receptor beta chain appeared many times. The target antigen is unknown. CDR1 is MNHNY, CDR2 SVGAGI, per germline (reference sequence). The CDR3 extends over 14 amino acids. V dropped 4 bases and J dropped 2; count of bases not matched to a gene: 3. This record comes from a study of spatial heterogeneity in lung cancer. General study points: The number of expanded tumor alpha and beta chains correlated with mutation number. The recorded estimate of tumor T cell coverage is 6% to 9% for alpha chains and about 14% for beta chains.

TCRdb fed the 5' RACE reads into MiXCR, producing one record per CDR3 protein. The table shows over 15,000 distinct CDR3 sequences, with approximately 7% occurring only once. Time point meaning: sample taken at primary tumor resection. The sequence was collected from a female donor with early-stage non-small cell lung cancer. The genes are TRBV6-6 and TRBJ2-5; TRBD1 matches at 8 bases. The specimen was lung tumor tissue, collected at surgery. The CDR3 bases are TGTGCCAGCAGTTTGGGACAGGAACAAGAGACCCAGTACTTC. Protein sequence: CASSLGQEQETQYF.